The rows below give T cell receptor beta chains drawn from one sample of a study of glioma-infiltrating T cells. TCRdb re-called the multiplex PCR reads through MiXCR, storing one row per CDR3 protein. The table records 100,000 to 150,000 distinct CDR3 sequences, 20% to 25% of them present only once. The sample comprised glioma tissue, nonneoplastic brain tissue, or PBMCs (not recorded which). The receptors were sampled from a human donor with low-grade glioma or glioblastoma, undergoing nonglioma brain surgery, or in good health (not recorded which). The CDR3 runs from the conserved cysteine through the conserved F or W. The D gene is left open where the match is weak. The size field is filled for only some rows; it gives once, few, many or a size class.

size	J	V	D	DNA	CDR3
.	TRBJ1-2	TRBV29-1	TRBD1	TGCAGCGCAAACTCCGGGACAGATGGCTACACCTTC	CSANSGTDGYTF
many	TRBJ1-1	TRBV10-3	TRBD1	TGTGCCATCAGTTCAGGGGGCGCGACTGAAGCTTTCTTT	CAISSGGATEAFF
many	TRBJ2-3	TRBV7-4	TRBD2	TGTGCCAGCAACCCGAGGGCTAGCGGACCGCCCAGCACAGATACGCAGTATTTT	CASNPRASGPPSTDTQYF
many	TRBJ2-5	TRBV5-4	.	TGTGCCAGCAGCTTAAACCGAGAGACCCAGTACTTC	CASSLNRETQYF
many	TRBJ2-1	TRBV3-1	TRBD2	TGTGCCAGCAGCCCGCTAGCGGCCTATGCCTACAATGAGCAGTTCTTC	CASSPLAAYAYNEQFF
many	TRBJ2-5	TRBV7-2	.	TGTGCCAGCAGTCAGACTAGGCTTTCAGAGACCCAGTACTTC	CASSQTRLSETQYF
many	TRBJ2-7	TRBV6-1	.	TGTGCCAGCAGTGAATCGGGACAAACCTACGAGCAGTACTTC	CASSESGQTYEQYF
.	TRBJ2-5	TRBV5-4	TRBD2	TGTGCCAGCAGCCTGACTAGCGGGAGTCAAGAGACCCAGTACTTC	CASSLTSGSQETQYF
many	TRBJ1-1	TRBV28	.	TGTGCCAGCACCCGGGGTTTCACTGAAGCTTTCTTT	CASTRGFTEAFF
many	TRBJ2-7	TRBV27	TRBD1	TGTGCCAGCAGTTCGCGCCCGTTTAGGGGACAGGGCTCCTACGAGCAGTACTTC	CASSSRPFRGQGSYEQYF